The clone carrying this T cell receptor (beta chain) has just one count. This sample is drawn from a study of blood T cell repertoires in COVID-19. Study information: Sites across the United States, Italy and Spain contributed samples from acute and convalescent COVID-19.

Original handling: Reference gene primer amplification gave nucleated cell count estimates. Here immunoSEQ multiplex PCR was the method, and the copy in TCRdb shows in-frame clones only, minus some. The V and J calls and clone size come from that table; D and trimming were worked out from the DNA. The table records fewer than 350,000 clones, approximately 91% of them present only once. The CDR3 has 21 amino acids. Adults between roughly 18 and 95 years of age took part from about 24 US areas. The TCR was taken from a middle-aged woman with acute COVID-19. The sample taken for sequencing was PBMCs or T cells enriched from blood (not recorded which). The chain employs TRBV21-1 and TRBJ1-6; the D call TRBD1 from the table was never checked on the DNA. TRBV21-1 is marked as a pseudogene. The CDR3 DNA follows: TGTGCCAGCAGCAAAGATGTTGGGTCCAACAGGGTTAGCTCCTATAATTCACCCCTCCACTTT. It specifies CASSKDVGSNRVSSYNSPLHF.